This record concerns one T cell receptor beta chain sequence. CDR1 is LNHDA and CDR2 is SQIVND in the germline V gene (reference sequence). There are 16 residues in the CDR3. Trimming at V came to 6 bases and at J to 2 bases, leaving 6 bases not matched to a gene. This specimen comes from a study of blood T cell repertoires in COVID-19. As for the study in general: PBMCs, B-cell-depleted T cells, or T cells provided the cDNA or gDNA that made up the material.

Here immunoSEQ multiplex PCR was the method, and the copy in TCRdb shows in-frame clones only, minus some. The table has approximately 200,000 clones, about 93% seen once. Patients at the Seattle site were enrolled during active infection and followed longitudinally. Sequencing was done on a sample of peripheral blood. This TCR derives from a man aged 25 to 40 with COVID-19, enrolled during active disease. V usage is TRBV19 and J usage is TRBJ2-7; 14 nucleotides align to TRBD2. CDR3 in amino acids: CASSRTSGGRTYEQYF. The CDR3 nucleotides are TGTGCCAGTAGCCGGACTAGCGGGGGGCGCACCTACGAGCAGTACTTC.